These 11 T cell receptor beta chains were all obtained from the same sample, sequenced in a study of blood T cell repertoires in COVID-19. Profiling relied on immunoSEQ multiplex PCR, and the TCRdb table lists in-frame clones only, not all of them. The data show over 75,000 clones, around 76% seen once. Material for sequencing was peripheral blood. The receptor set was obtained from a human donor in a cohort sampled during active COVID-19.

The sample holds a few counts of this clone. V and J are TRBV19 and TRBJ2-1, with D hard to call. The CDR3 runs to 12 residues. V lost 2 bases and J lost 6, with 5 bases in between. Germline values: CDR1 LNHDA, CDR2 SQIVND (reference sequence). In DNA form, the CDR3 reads TGTGCCAGTAGTATATTTAGCAATGAGCAGTTCTTC. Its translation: CASSIFSNEQFF.

CDR3 sequence (DNA): TGTGCCAGCAGCCGTGACGACAGGGGGCCCTACGAGCAGTACGTC. Its protein product is CASSRDDRGPYEQYV. The chain is built from TRBV11-3 and TRBJ2-7; 10 bases align to TRBD1. Trimming at V came to 5 bases and at J to 2 bases, leaving 6 bases not matched to a gene. The CDR3 length is 15 residues. Germline V gene sequence: CDR1 SGHNT, CDR2 YENEEA.

This chain's CDR3 is CATSDPGQEQYF. The CDR3, as DNA: TGTGCCACCAGTGATCCCGGACAAGAGCAGTACTTC. The rearrangement uses TRBV24-1 and TRBJ2-7, with a tentative D call TRBD1 (5 bases). CDR1 KGHDR and CDR2 SFDVKD come from the germline V gene. Trimming pared 3 bases from V and 7 bases from J, leaving 9 bases between. CDR3 size: 12 residues.

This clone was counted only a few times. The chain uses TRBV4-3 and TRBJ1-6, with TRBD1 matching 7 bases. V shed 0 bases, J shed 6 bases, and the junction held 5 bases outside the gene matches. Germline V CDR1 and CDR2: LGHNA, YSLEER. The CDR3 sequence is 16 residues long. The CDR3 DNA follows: TGCGCCAGCAGCCAAGATCGGGGGACAGCTAATTCACCCCTCCACTTT. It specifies CASSQDRGTANSPLHF.

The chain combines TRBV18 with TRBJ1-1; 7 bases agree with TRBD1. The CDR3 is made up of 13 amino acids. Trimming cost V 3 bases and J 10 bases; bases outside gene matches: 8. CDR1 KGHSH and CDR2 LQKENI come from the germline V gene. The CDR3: CASSPTGSQGAFF. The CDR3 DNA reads TGTGCCAGCTCACCGACAGGGTCCCAAGGAGCTTTCTTT.

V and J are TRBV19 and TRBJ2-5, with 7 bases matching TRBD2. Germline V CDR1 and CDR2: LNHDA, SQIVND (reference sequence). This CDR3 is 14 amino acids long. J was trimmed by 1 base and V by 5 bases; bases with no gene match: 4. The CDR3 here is CASSSWTSQETQYF. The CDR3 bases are TGTGCCAGTAGTTCATGGACTAGCCAAGAGACCCAGTACTTC.

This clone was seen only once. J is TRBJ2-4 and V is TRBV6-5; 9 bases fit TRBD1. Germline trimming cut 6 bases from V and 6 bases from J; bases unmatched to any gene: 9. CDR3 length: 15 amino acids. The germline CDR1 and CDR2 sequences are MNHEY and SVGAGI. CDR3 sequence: CASSTTGGGGNIQYF. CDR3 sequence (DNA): TGTGCCAGCAGCACGACAGGGGGTGGGGGAAACATTCAGTACTTC.

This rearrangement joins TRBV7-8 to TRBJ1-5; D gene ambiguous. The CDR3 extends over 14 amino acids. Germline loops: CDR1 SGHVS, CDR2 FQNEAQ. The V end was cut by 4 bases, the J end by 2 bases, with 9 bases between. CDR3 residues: CASSSGLGNQPQHF. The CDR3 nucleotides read TGTGCCAGCAGCTCAGGACTGGGCAATCAGCCCCAGCATTTT. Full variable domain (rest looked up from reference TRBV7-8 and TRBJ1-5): GAGVSQSPRYKVAKRGQDVALRCDPISGHVSLFWYQQALGQGPEFLTYFQNEAQLDKSGLPSDRFFAERPEGSVSTLKIQRTQQEDSAVYLCASSSGLGNQPQHFGDGTRLSIL.

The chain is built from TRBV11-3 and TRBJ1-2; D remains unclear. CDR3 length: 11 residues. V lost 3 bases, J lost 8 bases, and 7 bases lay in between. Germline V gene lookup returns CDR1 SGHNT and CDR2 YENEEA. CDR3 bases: TGTGCCAGCAGCTTCGGGGAAGGCTACACCTTC. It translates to CASSFGEGYTF.

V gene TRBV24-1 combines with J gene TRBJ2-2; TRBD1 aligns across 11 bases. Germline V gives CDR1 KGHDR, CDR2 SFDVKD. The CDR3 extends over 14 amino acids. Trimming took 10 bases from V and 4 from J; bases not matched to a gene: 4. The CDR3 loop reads CATTGTGGTGELFF. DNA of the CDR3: TGTGCCACGACCGGGACAGGGGGCACCGGGGAGCTGTTTTTT.

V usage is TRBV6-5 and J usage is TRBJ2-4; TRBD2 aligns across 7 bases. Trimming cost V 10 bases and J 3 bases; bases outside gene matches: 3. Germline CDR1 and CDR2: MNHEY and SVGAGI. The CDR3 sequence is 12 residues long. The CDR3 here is CAIREVKNIQYF. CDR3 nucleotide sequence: TGTGCCATCCGGGAGGTCAAAAACATTCAGTACTTC.